Following are 5 T cell receptor beta chains from one sample sequenced in a study of human T cells and chemical hapten exposure. Time point reported: pre-sensitization, week 0. Sample treatment: therapeutic diphenylcyclopropenone sensitization with weekly scalp DPC. MiXCR, applied by TCRdb to the RACE reads, yields one record per CDR3 protein. The sample contains approximately 400,000 distinct CDR3 sequences, 4.5% to 5.5% of which appear only once. Sequencing used whole blood, obtained in connection with sensitization to the hapten diphenylcyclopropenone (DPC). These receptor sequences come from a woman in her forties or fifties with alopecia areata. Some clones in this sample may be carry-over from other donors' samples.

The J gene is TRBJ2-7, the V gene TRBV29-1, with D perhaps TRBD1 or TRBD2 (5 bases each). Per germline, CDR1 SQVTM and CDR2 ANQGSEA. V was pared by 4 bases and J by 5 bases, with 15 bases between. CDR3 length equals 13 residues. CDR3 loop: CSVAQGTLNEQYF. CDR3 nucleotide sequence: TGCAGCGTTGCACAAGGGACCCTAAACGAGCAGTACTTC.

The sample holds a few counts of this clonotype. The chain links TRBV20-1 to TRBJ2-5; tentatively, D is TRBD1 or TRBD2 (5 bases each). The ends were cut back, 0 bases at V and 0 bases at J, with 14 bases in the middle. This CDR3 region has 16 residues. Per germline, CDR1 DFQATT and CDR2 SNEGSKA (reference sequence). CDR3 region: CSARDYEGQHQETQYF. The CDR3 nucleotides read TGCAGTGCTAGAGATTACGAGGGGCAGCACCAAGAGACCCAGTACTTC.

This clonotype was counted many times. The chain couples TRBV27 to TRBJ2-7; 9 bases agree with TRBD1. The trim removed 2 bases at V and 1 base at J, leaving 9 bases unmatched. CDR1 and CDR2 (germline): MNHEY, SMNVEV (reference sequence). The CDR3 spans 17 residues. DNA of the CDR3: TGTGCCAGCAGTTTAGGGACAGGGTACGGGGTGTCCTACGAGCAGTACTTC. Amino acids: CASSLGTGYGVSYEQYF.

This clonotype was recorded a few times. The rearrangement joins TRBV5-1 to TRBJ2-7, with a tentative D call TRBD1 (5 bases). Germline V gene sequence: CDR1 SGHRS, CDR2 YFSETQ. V shed 6 bases and J shed 4 bases, with 20 bases lying between them. This CDR3 spans 15 amino acids. The CDR3 DNA reads as TGCGCCAGCAACCAGCCCGGCACAGGTCGATACGAGCAGTACTTC. Its translation is CASNQPGTGRYEQYF.

The rearrangement joins TRBV24-1 to TRBJ2-3; a weak D match, TRBD2 (6 bases). The CDR3 consists of 15 residues. From germline, CDR1 is KGHDR and CDR2 SFDVKD. V lost 6 bases and J 4 bases, leaving 16 bases between the germline ends. The CDR3 DNA is TGTGCCACCAGTCCCGGTAGCGGCTTTTCAGATACGCAGTATTTT. Protein: CATSPGSGFSDTQYF.